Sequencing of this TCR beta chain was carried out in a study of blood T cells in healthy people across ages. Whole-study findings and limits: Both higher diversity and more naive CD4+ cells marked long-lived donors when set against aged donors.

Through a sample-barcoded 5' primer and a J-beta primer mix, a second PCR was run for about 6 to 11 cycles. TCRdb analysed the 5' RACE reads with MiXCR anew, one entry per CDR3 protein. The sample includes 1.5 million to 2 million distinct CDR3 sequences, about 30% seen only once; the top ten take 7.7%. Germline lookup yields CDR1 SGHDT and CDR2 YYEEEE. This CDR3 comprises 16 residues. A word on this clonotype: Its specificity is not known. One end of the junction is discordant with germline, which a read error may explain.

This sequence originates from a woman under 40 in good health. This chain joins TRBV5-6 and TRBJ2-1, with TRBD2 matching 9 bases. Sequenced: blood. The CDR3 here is CTSSPSGGTSFYEQFF. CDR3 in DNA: TGTACCAGCAGCCCCAGCGGGGGGACAAGCTTCTACGAGCAGTTCTTC.